The 20 T cell receptor beta chains in this list originate from one sample, sequenced in a study of blood T cell repertoires in COVID-19 (TCRdb year 2020). Library prep was done by the immunoSEQ multiplex PCR assay. This immuneACCESS table, as held by TCRdb, lists in-frame sequences with V and J called but not all clones. Of the missing ones, under half trace to an unresolved V gene in checked studies; the others have no known cause. In all, the sample holds about half a million clones, and roughly 88% of those were seen once. The ten largest make up 3% to 4% of the sample. The sequenced sample consisted of peripheral blood. The receptors were sampled from a human donor in a cohort sampled during active COVID-19.

Many counts were recorded for this clone. V usage is TRBV7-2 and J usage is TRBJ2-1; TRBD2 matches 10 bases. The CDR3 is made up of 15 amino acids. J gave up 7 bases and V 5 bases, and 8 bases lay outside the gene matches. From germline, CDR1 is SGHTA and CDR2 FQGNSA. CDR3 nucleotides: TGTGCCAGCAGCCAAACTAGCGGGAATCGAAATGAGCAGTTCTTC. As protein: CASSQTSGNRNEQFF.

This chain links TRBV2 with TRBJ1-4, with D possibly TRBD1 on 5 matching bases. Trimming shortened V by 3 bases and J by 8 bases, and 13 bases separated the two germline ends. The CDR3 has 14 amino acids. CDR1 is SNHLY, CDR2 FYNNEI, per germline. CDR3 in DNA: TGTGCCAGCAGTGACGGCAGGGCGGAGGAAAAACTGTTTTTT. It yields the protein CASSDGRAEEKLFF.

The chain joins TRBV27 to TRBJ1-3; 7 nucleotides match TRBD1. With V trimmed by 0 bases and J by 7 bases, 6 bases remained unmatched. The germline V gene has CDR1 MNHEY and CDR2 SMNVEV (reference sequence). This CDR3 is 15 amino acids long. CDR3 amino acids: CASSLSKQGMNTIYF. The CDR3 DNA sequence: TGTGCCAGCAGTTTATCAAAACAGGGGATGAACACCATATATTTT.

V is TRBV5-1 and J is TRBJ2-7; 13 bases fit TRBD2. After removal of 4 bases from V and 5 bases from J, the junction contained 6 bases not matched to a gene. The length of the CDR3 is 15 residues. Germline lookup yields CDR1 SGHRS and CDR2 YFSETQ. CDR3 sequence: CASSRTSGRAHEQYF. As DNA, the CDR3 is TGCGCCAGCAGCCGAACTAGCGGGAGGGCCCACGAGCAGTACTTC.

Only a few counts were recorded for this clone. Distinct nucleotide sequences in the sample also encode this CDR3. The chain carries TRBV28 and TRBJ1-1; 11 positions agree with TRBD1. The CDR3 runs 16 residues. The V gene end was trimmed by 5 bases and the J gene end by 5 bases; junction bases not matched to a gene: 10. Germline CDR1 is MDHEN and CDR2 is SYDVKM. This CDR3 is CASSDRTGGLGTEAFF. The CDR3 DNA reads TGTGCCAGCAGTGACCGGACAGGGGGCTTGGGGACTGAAGCTTTCTTT. Using reference TRBV28 and TRBJ1-1 for the parts outside the CDR3, the full variable domain is DVKVTQSSRYLVKRTGEKVFLECVQDMDHENMFWYRQDPGLGLRLIYFSYDVKMKEKGDIPEGYSVSREKKERFSLILESASTNQTSMYLCASSDRTGGLGTEAFFGQGTRLTVV.

The DNA of the CDR3 is TGTGCCAGCAGCGCCGGGGACTACCTCACCGGGGAGCTGTTTTTT. It translates to CASSAGDYLTGELFF. The chain couples TRBV9 to TRBJ2-2; 7 nucleotides match TRBD2. Trimming removed 3 bases from V and 4 bases from J; junction bases left unmatched: 6. The CDR3 is made up of 15 amino acids. Per germline, CDR1 SGDLS and CDR2 YYNGEE.

This chain connects TRBV30 to TRBJ1-1; TRBD1 matches 7 bases. The CDR3 loop spans 13 amino acids. Unmatched junction bases numbered 5, after V lost 2 bases and J lost 5 bases. Germline V gene sequence: CDR1 GTSNPN, CDR2 SVGIG (reference sequence). CDR3 in amino acids: CAWSSGGYTEAFF. CDR3 coding DNA: TGTGCCTGGAGTTCAGGGGGGTATACTGAAGCTTTCTTT.

The chain carries TRBV30 and TRBJ1-2, with 9 bases fitting TRBD1. The CDR3 has 14 residues. Unmatched junction bases numbered 12, after V lost 5 bases and J lost 8 bases. Germline loops: CDR1 GTSNPN, CDR2 SVGIG (reference sequence). For the CDR3, the DNA is TGTGCCTGGGCGACACCGGGACAGGGATCCGGCTACACCTTC. Its translation: CAWATPGQGSGYTF.

This chain links TRBV5-5 with TRBJ1-1; D not certain. The V gene's germline CDR1 is SGHKS and CDR2 YYEKEE (reference sequence). V lost 4 bases and J lost 1, with 11 bases in between. This CDR3 contains 14 residues. CDR3 amino acids: CASSHATGNTEAFF. CDR3 nucleotides: TGTGCCAGCAGCCACGCTACCGGGAACACTGAAGCTTTCTTT.

V gene TRBV7-3 combines with J gene TRBJ2-3; the match to TRBD2 covers 9 bases. V gave up 1 base and J gave up 2 bases; unmatched junction bases: 10. This CDR3 is 18 amino acids long. The V gene's germline CDR1 is SGHTA and CDR2 FQGTGA. Here the CDR3 reads CASSLIGGRAPITDTQYF. Here the CDR3 DNA reads TGTGCCAGCAGCTTAATTGGCGGGAGGGCCCCCATCACAGATACGCAGTATTTT.

The V call is TRBV3-1 (or the pseudogene TRBV3-2), the J call TRBJ2-7, with a possible D match to TRBD1 (5 bases). The CDR3 sequence is 15 residues long. V was clipped by 4 bases and J by 3 bases, with 16 bases between them. CDR1 LGHDT and CDR2 YNNKEL come from the germline V gene (reference sequence). CDR3 sequence (DNA): TGTGCCAGCAGCCGGACCCTAGACAGAGACTACGAGCAGTACTTC. Translating it yields CASSRTLDRDYEQYF.

This clone appeared a single time. The CDR3 DNA sequence: TGTGCCAGCAGCTCCCGAGTCGGGGAAGCTTTCTTT. Translation gives CASSSRVGEAFF. The J gene is TRBJ1-1, the V gene TRBV11-3; D is uncertain. The CDR3 consists of 12 residues. V was cut by 4 bases and J by 8 bases, with 11 bases left in between. Per the germline V gene, CDR1 is SGHNT and CDR2 is YENEEA.

The chain employs TRBV5-6 and TRBJ1-6; D is perhaps TRBD1 (5 bases). CDR3 length: 14 residues. Deletions cut 4 bases from V and 8 bases from J, with 13 bases between. CDR1 is SGHDT and CDR2 is YYEEEE in the germline V gene. The CDR3 region is CASSGSGEYSPLHF. The CDR3 DNA follows: TGTGCCAGCAGCGGGTCGGGGGAATATTCACCCCTCCACTTT.

This clone has a handful of counts. The rearrangement joins TRBV5-1 to TRBJ1-2; 9 nucleotides align to TRBD1. This CDR3 has 15 residues. Germline loops: CDR1 SGHRS, CDR2 YFSETQ. V dropped 4 bases and J dropped 5; count of bases not matched to a gene: 9. This CDR3 is CASSADGTGRYGYTF. The CDR3 DNA sequence: TGCGCCAGCAGCGCGGACGGGACAGGGAGGTATGGCTACACCTTC.

The chain joins TRBV29-1 to TRBJ1-1; TRBD1 might be the D (5 bases). V lost 4 bases and J 4 bases, leaving 16 bases between the germline ends. CDR1 and CDR2 from the germline V gene are SQVTM and ANQGSEA. The CDR3 covers 14 residues. CDR3 nucleotide sequence: TGCAGCGTTGCAGGTCGGGGGGGAGGCACTGAAGCTTTCTTT. Protein: CSVAGRGGGTEAFF.

This chain uses TRBV19 with TRBJ1-3; maybe TRBD1 (6 bases). Trimming left V 7 bases short and J 4 bases short, with 26 bases between. CDR1 and CDR2 from the germline V gene are LNHDA and SQIVND (reference sequence). The CDR3 consists of 18 residues. This CDR3 is CASTPLRGTLKAGNTIYF. CDR3 DNA: TGTGCCAGTACCCCTCTCCGTGGGACACTTAAGGCCGGAAACACCATATATTTT.

V gene TRBV6-1 combines with J gene TRBJ1-5, with a possible D match to TRBD1 (5 bases). Germline assignment: CDR1 MNHNS and CDR2 SASEGT. V shed 1 base and J shed 2 bases, with 12 bases lying between them. The CDR3 extends over 16 amino acids. The CDR3 DNA sequence: TGTGCCAGCAGTGAAGTGGGGGGAAGGGGCAATCAGCCCCAGCATTTT. Its translation is CASSEVGGRGNQPQHF.

This sequence joins TRBV5-4 and TRBJ2-5; 13 bases agree with TRBD2. CDR3 length: 17 residues. The germline V gene encodes CDR1 SGHNT and CDR2 YYREEE (reference sequence). J gave up 4 bases and V 0 bases, and 6 bases lay outside the gene matches. CDR3 DNA: TGTGCCAGCAGCTTGGCCGGACTAGCGGGAGTGACAGAGACCCAGTACTTC. The encoded protein is CASSLAGLAGVTETQYF.

The rearrangement joins TRBV27 to TRBJ2-7; 12 bases align to TRBD2. CDR1 is MNHEY and CDR2 is SMNVEV in the germline V gene (reference sequence). This CDR3 has 15 amino acids. Trimming removed 6 bases from V and 1 base from J; junction bases left unmatched: 4. CDR3 amino acids: CASSSGTSGSYEQYF. The CDR3 bases are TGTGCCAGCAGCTCTGGGACTAGCGGGTCCTACGAGCAGTACTTC.

The count of this clone is one. The chain combines TRBV3-1 (or the pseudogene TRBV3-2) with TRBJ2-5; possible D gene TRBD2, 6 bases. Germline V gene lookup returns CDR1 LGHDT and CDR2 YNNKEL (reference sequence). This CDR3 has 14 residues. Trimming pared 4 bases from V and 1 base from J, leaving 10 bases between. CDR3 nucleotide sequence: TGTGCCAGCAGCCCCAGGGACTTCCAAGAGACCCAGTACTTC. This encodes CASSPRDFQETQYF.